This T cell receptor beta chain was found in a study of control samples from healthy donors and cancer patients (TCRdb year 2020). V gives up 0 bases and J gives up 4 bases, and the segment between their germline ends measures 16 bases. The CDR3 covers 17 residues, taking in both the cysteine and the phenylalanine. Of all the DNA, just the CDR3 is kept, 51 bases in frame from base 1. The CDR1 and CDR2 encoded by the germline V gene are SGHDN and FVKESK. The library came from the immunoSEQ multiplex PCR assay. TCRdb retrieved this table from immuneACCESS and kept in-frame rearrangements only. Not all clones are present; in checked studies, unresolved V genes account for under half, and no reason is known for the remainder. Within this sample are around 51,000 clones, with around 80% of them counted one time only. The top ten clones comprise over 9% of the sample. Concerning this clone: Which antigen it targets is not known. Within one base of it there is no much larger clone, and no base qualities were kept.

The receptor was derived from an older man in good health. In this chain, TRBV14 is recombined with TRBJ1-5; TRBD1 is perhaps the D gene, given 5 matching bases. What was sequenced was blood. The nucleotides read TGTGCCAGCAGCCAAGACTCGTGGTGCGGGGGAAATCAGCCCCAGCATTTT. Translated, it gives CASSQDSWCGGNQPQHF.